What follows is one T cell receptor beta chain and its context. This sample was taken from a study of T cells in Graves' hyperthyroidism and ophthalmopathy. V lost 2 bases and J lost 5; bases outside the gene matches: 9. Germline-derived CDR1 and CDR2 are SGHAT and FQNNGV. The CDR3 contains 16 residues. RNA transcripts served as the template for amplifying TCR beta CDR3 regions. A set of HTBI primers served as the primers for a first-round RT-PCR of the TCR CDR3. TCRdb reanalysed the multiplex PCR reads using MiXCR and keeps one entry per CDR3 protein. The sample has under 650,000 distinct CDR3 sequences, around 15% seen once.

The gene calls are TRBV11-2 and TRBJ2-5; TRBD1 matches at 9 bases. The sample was blood. The TCR comes from a woman in her thirties with Graves' hyperthyroidism. The CDR3 bases are TGTGCCAGCAGCTTATATTCGACAGGGGGGATGGAGACCCAGTACTTC. As protein: CASSLYSTGGMETQYF.